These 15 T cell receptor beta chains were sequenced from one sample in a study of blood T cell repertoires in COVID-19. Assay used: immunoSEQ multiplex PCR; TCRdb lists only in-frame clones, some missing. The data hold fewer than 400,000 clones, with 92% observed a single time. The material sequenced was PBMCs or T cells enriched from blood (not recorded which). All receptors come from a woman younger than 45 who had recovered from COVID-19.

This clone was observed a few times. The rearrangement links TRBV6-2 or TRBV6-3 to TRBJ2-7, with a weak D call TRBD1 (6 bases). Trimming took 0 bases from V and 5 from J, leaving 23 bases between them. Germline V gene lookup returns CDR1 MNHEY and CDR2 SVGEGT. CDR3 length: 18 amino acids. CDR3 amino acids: CASSYSNLRRTVGDEQYF. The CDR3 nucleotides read TGTGCCAGCAGTTACTCGAATTTACGTAGGACAGTAGGGGACGAGCAGTACTTC.

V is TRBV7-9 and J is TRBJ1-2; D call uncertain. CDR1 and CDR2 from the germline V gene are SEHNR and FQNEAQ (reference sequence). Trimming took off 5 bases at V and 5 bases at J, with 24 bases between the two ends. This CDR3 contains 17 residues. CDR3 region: CASSPQSVRGVLYGYTF. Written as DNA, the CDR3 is TGTGCCAGCAGCCCTCAATCCGTCCGGGGTGTCCTTTATGGCTACACCTTC. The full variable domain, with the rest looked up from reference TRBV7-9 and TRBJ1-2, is DTGVSQNPRHKITKRGQNVTFRCDPISEHNRLYWYRQTLGQGPEFLTYFQNEAQLEKSRLLSDRFSAERPKGSFSTLEIQRTEQGDSAMYLCASSPQSVRGVLYGYTFGSGTRLTVV.

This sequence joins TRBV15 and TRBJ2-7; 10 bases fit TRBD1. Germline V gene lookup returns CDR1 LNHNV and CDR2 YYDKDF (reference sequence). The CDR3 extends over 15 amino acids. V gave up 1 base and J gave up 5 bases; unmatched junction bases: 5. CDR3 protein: CATSRVGQGLNEQYF. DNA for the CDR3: TGTGCCACCAGCAGAGTGGGACAGGGGCTTAACGAGCAGTACTTC.

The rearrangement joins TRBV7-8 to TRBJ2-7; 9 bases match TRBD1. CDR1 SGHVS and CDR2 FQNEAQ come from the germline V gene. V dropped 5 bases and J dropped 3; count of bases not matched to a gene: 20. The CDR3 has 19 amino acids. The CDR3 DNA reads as TGTGCCAGCAGCCCTAGACAGGGGGAAATAGGGAAGGGGAACTACGAGCAGTACTTC. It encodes CASSPRQGEIGKGNYEQYF.

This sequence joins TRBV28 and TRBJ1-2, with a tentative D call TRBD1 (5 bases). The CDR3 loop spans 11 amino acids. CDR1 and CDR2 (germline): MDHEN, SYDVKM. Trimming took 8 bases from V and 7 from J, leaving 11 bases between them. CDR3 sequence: CASAGGLGYTF. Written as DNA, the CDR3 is TGTGCCAGCGCGGGGGGACTTGGCTACACCTTC.

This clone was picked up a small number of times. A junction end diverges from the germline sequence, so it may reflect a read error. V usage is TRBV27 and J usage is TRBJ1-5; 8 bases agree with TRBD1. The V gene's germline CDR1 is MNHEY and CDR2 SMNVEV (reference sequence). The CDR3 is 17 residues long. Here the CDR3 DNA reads TGTGCCAGCAACAACCTTATACGGGCAGGGGGCAAACAGCCCCAGCATTTT. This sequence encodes CASNNLIRAGGKQPQHF.

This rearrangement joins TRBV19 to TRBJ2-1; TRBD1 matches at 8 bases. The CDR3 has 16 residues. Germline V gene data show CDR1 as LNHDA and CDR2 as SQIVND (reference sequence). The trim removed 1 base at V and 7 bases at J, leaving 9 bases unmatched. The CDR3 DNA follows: TGTGCCAGTAGTATAGCCGGCTGGACAGGGTGGAATGAGCAGTTCTTC. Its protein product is CASSIAGWTGWNEQFF.

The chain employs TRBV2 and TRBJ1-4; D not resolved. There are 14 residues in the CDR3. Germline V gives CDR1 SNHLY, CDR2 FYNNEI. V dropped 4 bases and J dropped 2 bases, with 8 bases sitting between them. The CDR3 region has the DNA TGTGCCAGCAGTGTCGGGGTGACTAATGAAAAACTGTTTTTT. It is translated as CASSVGVTNEKLFF.

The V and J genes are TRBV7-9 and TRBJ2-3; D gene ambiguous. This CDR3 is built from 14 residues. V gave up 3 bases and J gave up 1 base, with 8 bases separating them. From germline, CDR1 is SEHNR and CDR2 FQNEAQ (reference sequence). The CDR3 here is CASSFTTGTDTQYF. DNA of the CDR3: TGTGCCAGCAGCTTTACAACCGGCACAGATACGCAGTATTTT.

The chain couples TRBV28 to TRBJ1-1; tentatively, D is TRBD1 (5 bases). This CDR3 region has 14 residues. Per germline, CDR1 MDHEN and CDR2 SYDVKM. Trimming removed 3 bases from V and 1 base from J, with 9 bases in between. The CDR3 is CASSLWQGNTEAFF. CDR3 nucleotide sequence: TGTGCCAGCAGTTTGTGGCAGGGGAACACTGAAGCTTTCTTT.

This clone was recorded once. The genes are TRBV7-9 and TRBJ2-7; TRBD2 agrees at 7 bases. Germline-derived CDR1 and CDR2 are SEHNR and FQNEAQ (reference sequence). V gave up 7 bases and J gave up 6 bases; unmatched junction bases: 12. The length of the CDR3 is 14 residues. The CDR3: CASTSSGEAREQYF. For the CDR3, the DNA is TGTGCCAGCACCTCCAGCGGGGAGGCGCGCGAGCAGTACTTC. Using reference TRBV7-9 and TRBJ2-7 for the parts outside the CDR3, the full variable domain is DTGVSQNPRHKITKRGQNVTFRCDPISEHNRLYWYRQTLGQGPEFLTYFQNEAQLEKSRLLSDRFSAERPKGSFSTLEIQRTEQGDSAMYLCASTSSGEAREQYFGPGTRLTVT.

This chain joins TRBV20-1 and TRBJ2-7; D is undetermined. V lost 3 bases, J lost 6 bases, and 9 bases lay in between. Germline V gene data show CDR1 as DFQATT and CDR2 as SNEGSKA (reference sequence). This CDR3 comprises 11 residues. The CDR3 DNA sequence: TGCAGTGCTAGGGCAGGTGTCGAGCAGTACTTC. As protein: CSARAGVEQYF.

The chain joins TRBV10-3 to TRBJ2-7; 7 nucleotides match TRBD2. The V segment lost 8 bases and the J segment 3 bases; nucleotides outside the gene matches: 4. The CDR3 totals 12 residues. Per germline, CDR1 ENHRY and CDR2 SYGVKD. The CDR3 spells CAIGDYDYEQYF. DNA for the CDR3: TGTGCCATCGGGGACTACGACTACGAGCAGTACTTC.

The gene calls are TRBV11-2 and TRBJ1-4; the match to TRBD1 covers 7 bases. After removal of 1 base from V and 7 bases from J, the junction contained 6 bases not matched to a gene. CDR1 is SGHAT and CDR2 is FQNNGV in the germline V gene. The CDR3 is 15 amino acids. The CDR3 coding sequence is TGTGCCAGCAGCTTAGGACAGGGTAACGTTGAAAAACTGTTTTTT. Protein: CASSLGQGNVEKLFF.

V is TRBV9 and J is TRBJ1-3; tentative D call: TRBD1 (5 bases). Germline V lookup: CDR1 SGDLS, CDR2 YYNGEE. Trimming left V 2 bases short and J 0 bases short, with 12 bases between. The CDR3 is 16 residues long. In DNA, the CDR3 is TGTGCCAGCAGCGTGGCCGACAGCCGCTCTGGAAACACCATATATTTT. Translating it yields CASSVADSRSGNTIYF.